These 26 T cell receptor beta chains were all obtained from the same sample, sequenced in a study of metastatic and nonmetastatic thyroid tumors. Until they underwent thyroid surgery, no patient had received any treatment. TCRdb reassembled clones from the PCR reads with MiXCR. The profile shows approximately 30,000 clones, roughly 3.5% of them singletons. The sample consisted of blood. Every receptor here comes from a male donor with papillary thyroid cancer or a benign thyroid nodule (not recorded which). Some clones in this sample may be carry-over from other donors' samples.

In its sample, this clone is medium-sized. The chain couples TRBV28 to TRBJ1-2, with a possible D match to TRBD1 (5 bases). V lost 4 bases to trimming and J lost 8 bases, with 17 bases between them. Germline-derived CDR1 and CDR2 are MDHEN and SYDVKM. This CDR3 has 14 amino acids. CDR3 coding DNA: TGTGCCAGCAGTTCCCCGGGGACCCGGGAGGGCTACACCTTC. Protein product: CASSSPGTREGYTF.

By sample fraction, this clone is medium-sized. The DNA of the CDR3 is TGTGCCAGCAGTTACTCCCTCTGGTCCGCTAGAGAGAGAACACCCCTCCACTTT. Translation gives CASSYSLWSARERTPLHF. The chain recombines TRBV6-5 with TRBJ1-6; unclear D gene. The germline V gene has CDR1 MNHEY and CDR2 SVGAGI. V lost 0 bases and J lost 11, with 23 bases in between. The CDR3 contains 18 residues.

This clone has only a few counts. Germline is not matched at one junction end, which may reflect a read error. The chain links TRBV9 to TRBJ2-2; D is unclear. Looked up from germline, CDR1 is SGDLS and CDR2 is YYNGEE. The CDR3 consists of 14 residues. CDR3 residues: CASSVIVDTVELFF. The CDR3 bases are TGTGCCAGCAGCGTAATAGTTGACACCGTGGAGCTGTTTTTT.

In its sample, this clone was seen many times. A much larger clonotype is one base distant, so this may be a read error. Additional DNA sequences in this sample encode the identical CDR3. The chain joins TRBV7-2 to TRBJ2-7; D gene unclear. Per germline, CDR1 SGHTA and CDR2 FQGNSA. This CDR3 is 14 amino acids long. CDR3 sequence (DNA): TGTGCCAGCAGCTTAGGGGGTCCCGCCTACGAGCAATACTTC. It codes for CASSLGGPAYEQYF.

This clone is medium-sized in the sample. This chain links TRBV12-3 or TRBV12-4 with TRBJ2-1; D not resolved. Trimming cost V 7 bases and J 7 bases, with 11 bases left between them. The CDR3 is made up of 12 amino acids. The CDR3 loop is CASTRHRNEQFF. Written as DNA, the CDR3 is TGTGCCAGCACCCGCCATCGGAATGAGCAGTTCTTC.

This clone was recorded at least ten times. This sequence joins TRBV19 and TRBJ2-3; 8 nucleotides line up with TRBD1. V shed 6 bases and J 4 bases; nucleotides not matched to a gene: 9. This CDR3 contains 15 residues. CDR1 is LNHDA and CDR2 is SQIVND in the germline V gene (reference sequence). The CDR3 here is CASRTGEQAPDTQYF. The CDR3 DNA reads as TGTGCCAGTAGGACAGGGGAGCAAGCCCCAGATACGCAGTATTTT.

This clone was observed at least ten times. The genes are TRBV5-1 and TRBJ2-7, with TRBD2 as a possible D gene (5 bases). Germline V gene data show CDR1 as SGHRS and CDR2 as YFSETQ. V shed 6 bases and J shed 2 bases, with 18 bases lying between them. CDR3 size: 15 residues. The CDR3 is CASTGRDSGTYEQYF. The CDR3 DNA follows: TGCGCCAGCACGGGAAGGGATTCCGGCACCTACGAGCAGTACTTC. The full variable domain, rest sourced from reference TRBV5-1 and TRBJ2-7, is KAGVTQTPRYLIKTRGQQVTLSCSPISGHRSVSWYQQTPGQGLQFLFEYFSETQRNKGNFPGRFSGRQFSNSRSEMNVSTLELGDSALYLCASTGRDSGTYEQYFGPGTRLTVT.

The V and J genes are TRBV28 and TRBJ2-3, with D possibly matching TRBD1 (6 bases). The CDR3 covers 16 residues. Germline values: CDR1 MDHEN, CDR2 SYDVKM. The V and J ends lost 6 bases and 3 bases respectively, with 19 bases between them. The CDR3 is CASSLGSGRGTDTQYF. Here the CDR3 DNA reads TGTGCCAGCAGCTTAGGAAGCGGCAGGGGTACAGATACGCAGTATTTT.

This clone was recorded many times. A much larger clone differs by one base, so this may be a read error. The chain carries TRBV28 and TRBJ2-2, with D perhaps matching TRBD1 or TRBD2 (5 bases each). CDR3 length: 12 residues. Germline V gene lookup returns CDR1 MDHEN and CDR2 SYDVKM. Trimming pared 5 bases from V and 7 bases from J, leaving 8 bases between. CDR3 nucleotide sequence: TGTGCCAGCAGTCGGGGCATCGGGGAGCTGTTTTTT. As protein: CASSRGIGELFF.

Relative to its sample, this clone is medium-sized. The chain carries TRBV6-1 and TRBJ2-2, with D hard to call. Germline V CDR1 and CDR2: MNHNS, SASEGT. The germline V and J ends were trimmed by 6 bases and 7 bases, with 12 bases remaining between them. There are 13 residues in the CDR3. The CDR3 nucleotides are TGTGCCAGCAGGAGTGCCATGGGCGGGGAGCTGTTTTTT. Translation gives CASRSAMGGELFF.

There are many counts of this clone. The CDR3 region is CSEMSATGELFF. The CDR3 nucleotides read TGCAGTGAAATGAGCGCCACCGGGGAGCTGTTTTTT. The genes are TRBV20-1 and TRBJ2-2; D unresolved. V lost 7 bases, J lost 4 bases, and 10 bases lay in between. This CDR3 spans 12 amino acids. Germline loops: CDR1 DFQATT, CDR2 SNEGSKA (reference sequence).

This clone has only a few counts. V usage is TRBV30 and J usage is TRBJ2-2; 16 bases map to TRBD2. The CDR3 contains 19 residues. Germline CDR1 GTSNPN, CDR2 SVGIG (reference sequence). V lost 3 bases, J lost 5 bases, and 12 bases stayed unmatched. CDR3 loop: CAWRWGGTSGRGMTGELFF. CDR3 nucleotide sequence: TGTGCCTGGAGATGGGGGGGGACTAGCGGGAGGGGAATGACCGGGGAGCTGTTTTTT. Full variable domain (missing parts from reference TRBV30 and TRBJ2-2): SQTIHQWPATLVQPVGSPLSLECTVEGTSNPNLYWYRQAAGRGLQLLFYSVGIGQISSEVPQNLSASRPQDRQFILSSKKLLLSDSGFYLCAWRWGGTSGRGMTGELFFGEGSRLTVL.

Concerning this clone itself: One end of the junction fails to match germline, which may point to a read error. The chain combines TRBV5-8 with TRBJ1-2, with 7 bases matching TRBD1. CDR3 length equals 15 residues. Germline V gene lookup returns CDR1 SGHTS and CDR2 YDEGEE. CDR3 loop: CASSPRTGGWYVYTF. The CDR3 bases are TGTGCCAGCAGCCCGAGGACAGGTGGCTGGTATGTCTACACCTTC.

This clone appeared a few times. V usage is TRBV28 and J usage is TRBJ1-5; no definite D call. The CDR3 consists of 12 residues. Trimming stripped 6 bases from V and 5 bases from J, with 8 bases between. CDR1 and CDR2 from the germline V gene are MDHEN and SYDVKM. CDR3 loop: CASSQSYQPQHF. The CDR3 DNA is TGTGCCAGCAGCCAATCTTATCAGCCCCAGCATTTT.

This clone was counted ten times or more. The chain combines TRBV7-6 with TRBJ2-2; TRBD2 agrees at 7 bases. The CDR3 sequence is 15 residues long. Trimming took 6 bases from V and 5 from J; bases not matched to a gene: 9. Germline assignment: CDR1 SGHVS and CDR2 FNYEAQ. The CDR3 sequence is CASRPLRENTGELFF. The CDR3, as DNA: TGTGCCAGCAGGCCCTTGCGGGAGAATACCGGGGAGCTGTTTTTT. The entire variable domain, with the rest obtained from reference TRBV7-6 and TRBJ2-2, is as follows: GAGVSQSPRYKVTKRGQDVALRCDPISGHVSLYWYRQALGQGPEFLTYFNYEAQQDKSGLPNDRFSAERPEGSISTLTIQRTEQRDSAMYRCASRPLRENTGELFFGEGSRLTVL.

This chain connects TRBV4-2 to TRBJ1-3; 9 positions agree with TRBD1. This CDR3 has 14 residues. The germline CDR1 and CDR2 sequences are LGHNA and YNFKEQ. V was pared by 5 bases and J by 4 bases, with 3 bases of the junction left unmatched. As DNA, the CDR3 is TGTGCCAGCAGCACCGGACAGGGGGGAAACACCATATATTTT. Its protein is CASSTGQGGNTIYF.

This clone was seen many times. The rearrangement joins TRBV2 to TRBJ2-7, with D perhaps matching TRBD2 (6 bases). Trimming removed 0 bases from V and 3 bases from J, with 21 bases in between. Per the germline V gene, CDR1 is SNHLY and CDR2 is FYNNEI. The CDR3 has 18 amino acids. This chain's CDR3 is CASSEAGLTFTGDYEQYF. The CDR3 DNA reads TGTGCCAGCAGTGAAGCCGGTTTGACTTTCACGGGAGACTACGAGCAGTACTTC. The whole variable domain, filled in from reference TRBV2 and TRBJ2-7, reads EPEVTQTPSHQVTQMGQEVILRCVPISNHLYFYWYRQILGQKVEFLVSFYNNEISEKSEIFDDQFSVERPDGSNFTLKIRSTKLEDSAMYFCASSEAGLTFTGDYEQYFGPGTRLTVT.

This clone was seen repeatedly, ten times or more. CDR3 nucleotide sequence: TGTGCCACCAGTGATCAAACAAAAGGGACAAACTCCTACAATGAGCAGTTCTTC. Translation: CATSDQTKGTNSYNEQFF. The V and J genes are TRBV24-1 and TRBJ2-1; possible D gene TRBD1, 6 bases. CDR3 length: 18 amino acids. V lost 3 bases to trimming and J lost 0 bases, with 17 bases between them. Per germline, CDR1 KGHDR and CDR2 SFDVKD.

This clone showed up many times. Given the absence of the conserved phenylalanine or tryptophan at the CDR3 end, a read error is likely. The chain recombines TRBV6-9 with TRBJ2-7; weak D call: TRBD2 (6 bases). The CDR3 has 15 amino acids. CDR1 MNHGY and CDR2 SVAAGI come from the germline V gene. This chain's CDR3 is CAGSHPPGGEDEQYL. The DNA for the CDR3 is TGTGCCGGCAGTCACCCCCCCGGAGGGGAGGACGAGCAGTACCTC.

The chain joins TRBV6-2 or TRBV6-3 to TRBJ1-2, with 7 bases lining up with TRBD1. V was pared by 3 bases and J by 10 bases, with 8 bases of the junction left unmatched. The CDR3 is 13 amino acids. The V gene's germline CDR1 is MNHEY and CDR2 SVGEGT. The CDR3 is CASSYKGAGVYTF. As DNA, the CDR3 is TGTGCCAGCAGTTATAAGGGGGCGGGAGTCTACACCTTC.

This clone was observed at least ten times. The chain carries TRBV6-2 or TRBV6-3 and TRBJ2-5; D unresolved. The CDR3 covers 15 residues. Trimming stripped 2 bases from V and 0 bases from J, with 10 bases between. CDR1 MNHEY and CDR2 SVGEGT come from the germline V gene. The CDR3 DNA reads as TGTGCCAGCAGTTACAATGCGGCGGACCAAGAGACCCAGTACTTC. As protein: CASSYNAADQETQYF.

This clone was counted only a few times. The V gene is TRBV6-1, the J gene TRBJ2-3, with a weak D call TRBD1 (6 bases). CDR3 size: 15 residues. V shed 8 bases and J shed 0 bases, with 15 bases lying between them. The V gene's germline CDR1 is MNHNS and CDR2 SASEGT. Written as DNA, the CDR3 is TGTGCCAGCGTGAGAGGGACAACCAGCACAGATACGCAGTATTTT. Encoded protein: CASVRGTTSTDTQYF.

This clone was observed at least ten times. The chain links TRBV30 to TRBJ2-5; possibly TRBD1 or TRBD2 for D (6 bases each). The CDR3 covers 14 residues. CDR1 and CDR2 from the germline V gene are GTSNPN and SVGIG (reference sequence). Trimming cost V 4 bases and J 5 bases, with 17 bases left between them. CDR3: CAWTRGGYWETQYF. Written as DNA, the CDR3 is TGTGCCTGGACCAGAGGGGGGTATTGGGAGACCCAGTACTTC.

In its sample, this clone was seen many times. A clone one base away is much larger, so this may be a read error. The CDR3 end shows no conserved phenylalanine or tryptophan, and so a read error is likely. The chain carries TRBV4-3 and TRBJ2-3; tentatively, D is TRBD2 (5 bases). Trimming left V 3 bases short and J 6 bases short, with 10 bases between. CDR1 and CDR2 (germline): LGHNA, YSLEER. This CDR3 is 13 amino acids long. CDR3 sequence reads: CASSHDRGDTQYS. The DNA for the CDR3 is TGCGCCAGCAGCCACGATCGAGGGGATACGCAGTATTCT.

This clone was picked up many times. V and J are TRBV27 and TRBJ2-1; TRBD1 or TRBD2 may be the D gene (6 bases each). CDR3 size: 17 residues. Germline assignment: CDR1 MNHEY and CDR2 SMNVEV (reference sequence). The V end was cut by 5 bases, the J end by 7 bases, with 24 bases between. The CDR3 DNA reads TGTGCCAGCAGTCCCTTGGACAGTAAGGGGGGTCGTAATGAGCAGTTCTTC. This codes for CASSPLDSKGGRNEQFF.

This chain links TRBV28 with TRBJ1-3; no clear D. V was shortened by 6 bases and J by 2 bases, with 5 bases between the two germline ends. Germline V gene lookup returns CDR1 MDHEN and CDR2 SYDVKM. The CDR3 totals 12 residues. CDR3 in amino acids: CASRSTGNTIYF. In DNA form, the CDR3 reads TGTGCCAGCAGAAGTACTGGAAACACCATATATTTT.